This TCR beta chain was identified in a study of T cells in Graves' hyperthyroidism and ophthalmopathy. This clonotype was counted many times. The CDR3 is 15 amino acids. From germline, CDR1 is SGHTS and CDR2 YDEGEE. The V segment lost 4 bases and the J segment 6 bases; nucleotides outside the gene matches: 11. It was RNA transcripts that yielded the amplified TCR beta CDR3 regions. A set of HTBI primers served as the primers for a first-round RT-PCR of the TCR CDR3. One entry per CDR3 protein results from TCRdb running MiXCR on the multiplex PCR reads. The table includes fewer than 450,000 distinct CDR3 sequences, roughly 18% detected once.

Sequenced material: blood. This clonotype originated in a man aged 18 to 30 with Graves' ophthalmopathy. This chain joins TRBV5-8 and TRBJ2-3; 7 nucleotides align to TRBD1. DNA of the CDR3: TGTGCCAGCAGCCCAGGGACAGCGATTAGGGATACGCAGTATTTT. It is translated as CASSPGTAIRDTQYF.